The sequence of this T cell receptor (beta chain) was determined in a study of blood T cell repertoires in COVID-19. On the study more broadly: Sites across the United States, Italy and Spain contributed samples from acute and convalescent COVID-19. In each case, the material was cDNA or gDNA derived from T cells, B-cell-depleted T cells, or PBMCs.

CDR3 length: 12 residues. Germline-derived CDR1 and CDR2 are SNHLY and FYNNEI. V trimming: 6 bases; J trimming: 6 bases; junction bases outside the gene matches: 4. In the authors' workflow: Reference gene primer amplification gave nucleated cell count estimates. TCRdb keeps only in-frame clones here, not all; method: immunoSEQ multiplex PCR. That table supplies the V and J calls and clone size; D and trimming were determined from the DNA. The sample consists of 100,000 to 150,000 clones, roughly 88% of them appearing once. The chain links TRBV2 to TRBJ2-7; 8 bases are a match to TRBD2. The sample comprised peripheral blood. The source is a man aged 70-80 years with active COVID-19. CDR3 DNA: TGTGCCAGCAGGGTCGGGGGGGCCGAGCAGTACTTC. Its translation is CASRVGGAEQYF.